This T cell receptor beta chain was recovered during a study of Ad26.COV2.S vaccination and SARS-CoV-2 variants. Across the whole study: Recipients of Ad26.COV2.S got it intramuscularly, once or twice 56 days apart.

Findings and limits, study-wide: Post-vaccination breadth of spike-specific CD8+ and CD4+ T cell responses was reportedly substantial.

Libraries were prepared by immunoSEQ multiplex PCR; TCRdb keeps only in-frame clonotypes and omits some of them. This table holds 400,000 to 500,000 clones, approximately 87% found once. Treatment indicated: over 15 received Ad26.COV2.S at low or high dose, single or two shots; several received placebo; per-sample allocation not given. The study sampled participants on day 63 after the first vaccine or placebo injection. A Boston donor was an adult aged 18-55 years. SARS-CoV-2 spike from the Wuhan strain was encoded by the vaccine, an Ad26 vector. Of note for this clone: Its antigen remains unknown.

The receptor was derived from a person between 18 and 65 years old who received the Ad26.COV2.S COVID-19 vaccine or a placebo. Sequenced material: peripheral blood, taken in a trial of Ad26.COV2.S vaccine versus placebo.

This CDR3 reads CSVGDRGNSEAFF. CDR3 DNA sequence: TGCAGCGTTGGAGACAGGGGTAATTCTGAAGCTTTCTTT. The chain combines TRBV29-1 with TRBJ1-1, with 8 bases that match TRBD1. Germline CDR1 is SQVTM and CDR2 is ANQGSEA. V lost 4 bases and J lost 6; bases outside the gene matches: 7. The CDR3 sequence is 13 residues long.